This T cell receptor beta chain emerged from a study of blood T cell repertoires in COVID-19. Some clones are missing from TCRdb's copy, which holds only in-frame ones; the method was immunoSEQ multiplex PCR. The sample includes 170,000 or so clones, 90% of them seen just once. The V gene's germline CDR1 is SGHTA and CDR2 FQGNSA. This CDR3 comprises 14 residues. J gave up 4 bases and V 4 bases, and 2 bases lay outside the gene matches. V is TRBV7-2 and J is TRBJ2-3, with 10 bases identical to TRBD1. This clonotype was sampled from a man in his fifties with acute or convalescent COVID-19. The sequenced sample consisted of peripheral blood. CDR3 region: CASSSGQGADTQYF. The CDR3 coding sequence is TGTGCCAGCAGCTCCGGACAGGGGGCAGATACGCAGTATTTT.